These T cell receptor beta chains were read from a single sample in a study of T cell repertoires in cytomegalovirus infection. TCRdb re-called the reads with MiXCR, one entry per CDR3 protein. The table lists roughly 500,000 distinct CDR3 sequences, approximately 46% of them singletons. Their antigens are not known. The sequences come from cultured PBMCs, collected from culture after CMV antigen stimulation. The source is a human donor in good health (CMV status not recorded). Some clones in this sample may be carry-over from other donors' samples. CDR3s include the opening cysteine and the closing phenylalanine or tryptophan. The order of the fields is D gene, clone size, J gene, V gene, CDR3 DNA, CDR3 protein. The D gene is left open where the match is weak. Clone size appears in some rows only: once, few, many, or a class for an expanded clone.

D: .; size: once; J: TRBJ2-3; V: TRBV12-3/TRBV12-4; DNA: TGTGCCAGCAGTACGGTACAGGGATCCGATACGCAGTATTTT; CDR3: CASSTVQGSDTQYF
D: .; size: .; J: TRBJ2-2; V: TRBV20-1; DNA: .; CDR3: CSASVRGAGNTGELFF
D: .; size: .; J: TRBJ2-3; V: TRBV12-3/TRBV12-4; DNA: TGTGCCAGCCGAATAGAGGGCACAGATACGCAGTATTTT; CDR3: CASRIEGTDTQYF
D: .; size: .; J: TRBJ1-5; V: TRBV7-4; DNA: TGTGCCAGCAGCTTACACGATAGCAATCAGCCCCAGCATTTT; CDR3: CASSLHDSNQPQHF
D: .; size: .; J: TRBJ2-1; V: TRBV20-1; DNA: TGCAGTGCTGACAGCTACAATGAGCAGTTCTTC; CDR3: CSADSYNEQFF
D: TRBD2; size: few; J: TRBJ2-7; V: TRBV19; DNA: TGTGCCAGTAGTATAGCACTAGCGGACTACGAGCAGTACTTC; CDR3: CASSIALADYEQYF
D: TRBD1; size: .; J: TRBJ1-4; V: TRBV6-6; DNA: TGTGCCAGCAGTTACCCGGGACAGGGGCATGAAAAACTGTTTTTT; CDR3: CASSYPGQGHEKLFF
D: TRBD2; size: .; J: TRBJ2-1; V: TRBV6-2/TRBV6-3; DNA: TGTGCCAGCAATCGGGACGGGGGGGACAATGAGCAGTTCTTC; CDR3: CASNRDGGDNEQFF
D: .; size: .; J: TRBJ2-3; V: TRBV7-8; DNA: TGTGCCAGCAGCGACCCCATAGCTCAGGATACGCAGTATTTT; CDR3: CASSDPIAQDTQYF
D: .; size: .; J: TRBJ2-1; V: TRBV7-2; DNA: TGTGCCAGCAGCCCCGGACATGGGGCGGGGGAGCAGTTCTTC; CDR3: CASSPGHGAGEQFF
D: .; size: few; J: TRBJ1-1; V: TRBV28; DNA: TGTGCCAGCAGTATACACGAGGGGCTCGGCACTGAAGCTTTCTTT; CDR3: CASSIHEGLGTEAFF
D: .; size: .; J: TRBJ2-5; V: TRBV7-2; DNA: TGTGCCAGCAGACTCCTTACGGGTTCCCAAGAGACCCAGTACTTC; CDR3: CASRLLTGSQETQYF
D: .; size: .; J: TRBJ2-7; V: TRBV11-2; DNA: TGTGCCAGCAGCTTACGGCCCGGCGAGCAGTACTTC; CDR3: CASSLRPGEQYF
D: TRBD2; size: few; J: TRBJ2-7; V: TRBV4-1; DNA: TGCGCCAGCAGCCAAGAAATCGGGCGGGGGGCCTACGAGCAGTACTTC; CDR3: CASSQEIGRGAYEQYF
D: .; size: few; J: TRBJ2-2; V: TRBV6-2/TRBV6-3; DNA: TGTGCCAGCAGTCAAATAGGGGAGCTGTTTTTT; CDR3: CASSQIGELFF
D: TRBD1; size: .; J: TRBJ2-1; V: TRBV19; DNA: TGTGCCAGTAGACAGGGACAGCTCGACAATGAGCAGTTCTTC; CDR3: CASRQGQLDNEQFF
D: .; size: many; J: TRBJ2-5; V: TRBV11-2; DNA: TGTGCCAGCAGCCTGTTTCCGGGGGAGACAGAGACCCAGTACTTC; CDR3: CASSLFPGETETQYF
D: TRBD2; size: .; J: TRBJ2-5; V: TRBV6-6; DNA: TGTGCCAGCAGTTACCGCGGTGCCAGCGGGAGTGAGACCCAGTACTTC; CDR3: CASSYRGASGSETQYF
D: TRBD2; size: .; J: TRBJ2-1; V: TRBV6-5; DNA: TGTGCCAGCAGTCCCCAACGGGGGGGTTACAATGAGCAGTTCTTC; CDR3: CASSPQRGGYNEQFF
D: .; size: few; J: TRBJ1-2; V: TRBV18; DNA: TGTGCCAGCTCACCAAGCTCCAACTATGGCTACACCTTC; CDR3: CASSPSSNYGYTF
D: .; size: many; J: TRBJ2-5; V: TRBV7-2; DNA: TGTGCCAGCAGCGTCCGAACGGGGCGGGAGACCCAGTACTTC; CDR3: CASSVRTGRETQYF
D: .; size: .; J: TRBJ2-3; V: TRBV7-9; DNA: TGTGCCAGCAGCCCTTTTAGACGCGCGGGATTAGATACGCAGTATTTT; CDR3: CASSPFRRAGLDTQYF
D: .; size: .; J: TRBJ2-1; V: TRBV6-8; DNA: TGTGCCAGCAGGGCCCCATCAGAGGTCGATGAGCAGTTCTTC; CDR3: CASRAPSEVDEQFF
D: .; size: .; J: TRBJ1-1; V: TRBV19; DNA: TGTGCCAGTAGTATCCCTGGTAACACTGAAGCTTTCTTT; CDR3: CASSIPGNTEAFF
D: TRBD2; size: .; J: TRBJ2-1; V: TRBV20-1; DNA: TGCAGTGCTTCTCGGACTAGCGGAGATGGGGCCAATGAGCAGTTCTTC; CDR3: CSASRTSGDGANEQFF
D: .; size: .; J: TRBJ1-1; V: TRBV11-2; DNA: TGTGCCAGCAGCCTCCGCGGGGCGCTAGCCGGCACTGAAGCTTTCTTT; CDR3: CASSLRGALAGTEAFF
D: .; size: .; J: TRBJ2-1; V: TRBV12-3/TRBV12-4; DNA: TGTGCCAGCAACACATACGGGCCTAGCTCCATCGATGAGCAGTTCTTC; CDR3: CASNTYGPSSIDEQFF
D: .; size: .; J: TRBJ2-1; V: TRBV4-2; DNA: TGTGCCAGCAGCCAAAACCCTCCCCCCTACAATGAGCAGTTCTTC; CDR3: CASSQNPPPYNEQFF
D: TRBD1; size: .; J: TRBJ1-5; V: TRBV6-6; DNA: TGTGCCAGCAGTTACGCCTCAGGGGGCGGTAGCAATCAGCCCCAGCATTTT; CDR3: CASSYASGGGSNQPQHF
D: .; size: .; J: TRBJ2-2; V: TRBV19; DNA: TGTGCCAGTAGTAACTTAGGGACCGGGGAGCTGTTTTTT; CDR3: CASSNLGTGELFF
D: .; size: .; J: TRBJ1-3; V: TRBV7-2; DNA: TGTGCCAGCAGCTTCGGGGGAACGCCTGGAAACACCATATATTTT; CDR3: CASSFGGTPGNTIYF
D: TRBD1; size: .; J: TRBJ1-4; V: TRBV20-1; DNA: TGCAGTGCACGGGACAGGGCTAGTGAAAAACTGTTTTTT; CDR3: CSARDRASEKLFF
D: .; size: .; J: TRBJ2-3; V: TRBV11-2; DNA: TGTGCCAGCAGCTTAGGCGGGTTTTCCACAGATACGCAGTATTTT; CDR3: CASSLGGFSTDTQYF
D: TRBD2; size: .; J: TRBJ2-3; V: TRBV12-3/TRBV12-4; DNA: TGTGCCAGCAGCCCGGGGACTAGCGGGAGGTCAGATACGCAGTATTTT; CDR3: CASSPGTSGRSDTQYF
D: .; size: few; J: TRBJ1-4; V: TRBV12-3/TRBV12-4; DNA: TGTGCCAGCAGTTTTGCGGTGAATGAAAAACTGTTTTTT; CDR3: CASSFAVNEKLFF
D: .; size: .; J: TRBJ2-3; V: TRBV20-1; DNA: TGCAGTGCTAGAGTACCAGATACGCAGTATTTT; CDR3: CSARVPDTQYF
D: .; size: .; J: TRBJ1-1; V: TRBV7-2; DNA: TGTGCCACCAGCCTATGGGGGGGTATCGCGGAAGCTTTCTTT; CDR3: CATSLWGGIAEAFF
D: TRBD2; size: few; J: TRBJ2-1; V: TRBV6-6; DNA: TGTGCCAGCAGTTACAGACTAGCGGGAAACAATGAGCAGTTCTTC; CDR3: CASSYRLAGNNEQFF
D: TRBD2; size: .; J: TRBJ2-1; V: TRBV20-1; DNA: TGCAGTGCCCCGGGACTAGCGGGGGACCTCTACAATGAGCAGTTCTTC; CDR3: CSAPGLAGDLYNEQFF
D: .; size: few; J: TRBJ2-5; V: TRBV7-9; DNA: TGTGCCAGCAGCTCAGTGGTAGGGGCCTTCCAAGAGACCCAGTACTTC; CDR3: CASSSVVGAFQETQYF
D: TRBD2; size: .; J: TRBJ2-1; V: TRBV7-2; DNA: TGTGCCAGCAGCACCCGGACTAGCGGGAGTAATGAGCAGTTCTTC; CDR3: CASSTRTSGSNEQFF